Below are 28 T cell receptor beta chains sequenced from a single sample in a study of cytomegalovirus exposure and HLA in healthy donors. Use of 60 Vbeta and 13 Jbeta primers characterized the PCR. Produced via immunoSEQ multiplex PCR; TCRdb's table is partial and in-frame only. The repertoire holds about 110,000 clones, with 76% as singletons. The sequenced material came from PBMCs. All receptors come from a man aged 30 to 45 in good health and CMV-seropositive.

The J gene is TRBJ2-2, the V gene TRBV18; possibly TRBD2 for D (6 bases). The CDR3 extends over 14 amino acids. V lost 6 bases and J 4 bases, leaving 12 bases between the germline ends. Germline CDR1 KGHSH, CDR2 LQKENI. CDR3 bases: TGTGCCAGCTCCGGGCAGGGAGGCACCGGGGAGCTGTTTTTT. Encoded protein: CASSGQGGTGELFF.

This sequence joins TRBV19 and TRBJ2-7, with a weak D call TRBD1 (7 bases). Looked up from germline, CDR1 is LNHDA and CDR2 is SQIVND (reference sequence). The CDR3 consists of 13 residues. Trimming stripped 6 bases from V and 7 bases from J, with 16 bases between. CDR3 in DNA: TGTGCCAGTAGCCCCGACAGGGCGGGGGAGCAGTACTTC. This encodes CASSPDRAGEQYF.

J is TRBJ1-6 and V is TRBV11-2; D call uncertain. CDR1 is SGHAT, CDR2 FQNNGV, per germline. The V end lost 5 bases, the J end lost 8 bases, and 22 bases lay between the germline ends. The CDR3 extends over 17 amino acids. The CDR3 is CASSEVSWPRRYSPLHF. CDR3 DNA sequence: TGTGCCAGCAGCGAGGTTTCGTGGCCGCGGAGATATTCACCCCTCCACTTT. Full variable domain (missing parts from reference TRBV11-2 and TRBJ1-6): EAGVAQSPRYKIIEKRQSVAFWCNPISGHATLYWYQQILGQGPKLLIQFQNNGVVDDSQLPKDRFSAERLKGVDSTLKIQPAKLEDSAVYLCASSEVSWPRRYSPLHFGNGTRLTVT.

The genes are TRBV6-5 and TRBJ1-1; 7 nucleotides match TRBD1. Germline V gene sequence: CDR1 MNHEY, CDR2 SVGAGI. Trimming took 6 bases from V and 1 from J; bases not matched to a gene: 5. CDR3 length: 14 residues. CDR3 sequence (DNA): TGTGCCAGCAGCCGGGACAGCCGGAACACTGAAGCTTTCTTT. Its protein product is CASSRDSRNTEAFF.

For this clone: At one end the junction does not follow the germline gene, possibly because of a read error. CDR3 in amino acids: CASSLYPGSYEQYF. CDR3 bases: TGTGCTAGCAGCTTATATCCAGGCTCCTACGAGCAGTACTTC. This sequence joins TRBV7-7 and TRBJ2-7; D is undetermined. Germline lookup yields CDR1 SSHAT and CDR2 FNYEAQ (reference sequence). The length of the CDR3 is 14 residues.

Here the CDR3 DNA reads TGCGCCAGCAGCCCGCGACAGGGGGCGGATACGCAGTATTTT. Its translation is CASSPRQGADTQYF. This sequence joins TRBV5-1 and TRBJ2-3, with 10 bases aligning to TRBD1. After removal of 4 bases from V and 6 bases from J, the junction contained 5 bases not matched to a gene. The CDR3 is made up of 14 amino acids. Germline CDR1 SGHRS, CDR2 YFSETQ. Full variable domain (rest looked up from reference TRBV5-1 and TRBJ2-3): KAGVTQTPRYLIKTRGQQVTLSCSPISGHRSVSWYQQTPGQGLQFLFEYFSETQRNKGNFPGRFSGRQFSNSRSEMNVSTLELGDSALYLCASSPRQGADTQYFGPGTRLTVL.

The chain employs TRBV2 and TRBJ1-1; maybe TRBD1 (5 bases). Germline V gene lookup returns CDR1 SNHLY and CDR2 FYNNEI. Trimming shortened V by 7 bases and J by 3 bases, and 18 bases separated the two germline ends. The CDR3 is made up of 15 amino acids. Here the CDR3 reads CASKGRSGGDTEAFF. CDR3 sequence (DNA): TGTGCCAGCAAAGGACGCTCTGGAGGGGACACTGAAGCTTTCTTT. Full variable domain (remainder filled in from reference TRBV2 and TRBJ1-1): EPEVTQTPSHQVTQMGQEVILRCVPISNHLYFYWYRQILGQKVEFLVSFYNNEISEKSEIFDDQFSVERPDGSNFTLKIRSTKLEDSAMYFCASKGRSGGDTEAFFGQGTRLTVV.

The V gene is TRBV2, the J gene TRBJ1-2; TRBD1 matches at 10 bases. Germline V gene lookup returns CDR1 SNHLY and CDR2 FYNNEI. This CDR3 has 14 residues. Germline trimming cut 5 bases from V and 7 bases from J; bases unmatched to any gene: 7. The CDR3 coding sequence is TGTGCCAGCAGTCCGGGACAGGGGTTAGGTGGCTACACCTTC. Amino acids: CASSPGQGLGGYTF.

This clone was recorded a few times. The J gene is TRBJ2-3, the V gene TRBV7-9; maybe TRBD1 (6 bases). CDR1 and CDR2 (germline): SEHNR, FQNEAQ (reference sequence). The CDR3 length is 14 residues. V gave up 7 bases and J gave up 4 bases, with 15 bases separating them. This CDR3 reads CASTLQGTADTQYF. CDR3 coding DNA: TGTGCCAGCACCCTACAGGGAACTGCAGATACGCAGTATTTT.

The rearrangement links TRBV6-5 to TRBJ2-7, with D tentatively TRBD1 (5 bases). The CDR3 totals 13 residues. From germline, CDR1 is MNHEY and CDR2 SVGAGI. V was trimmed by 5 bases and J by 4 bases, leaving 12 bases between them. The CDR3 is CASSVGRVYEQYF. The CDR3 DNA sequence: TGTGCCAGCAGTGTGGGCAGGGTTTACGAGCAGTACTTC.

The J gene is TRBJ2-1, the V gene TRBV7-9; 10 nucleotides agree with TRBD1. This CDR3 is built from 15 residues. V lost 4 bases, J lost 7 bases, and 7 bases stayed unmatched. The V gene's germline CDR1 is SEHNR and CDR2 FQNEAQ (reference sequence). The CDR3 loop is CASSSRQGAGNEQFF. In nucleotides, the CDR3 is TGTGCCAGCAGCTCTCGACAGGGGGCAGGGAATGAGCAGTTCTTC.

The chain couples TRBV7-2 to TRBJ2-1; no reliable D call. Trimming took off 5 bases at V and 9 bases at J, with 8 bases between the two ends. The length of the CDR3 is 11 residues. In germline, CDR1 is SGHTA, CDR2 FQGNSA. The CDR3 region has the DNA TGTGCCAGCAGCCCCCAGATTGAGCAGTTCTTC. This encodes CASSPQIEQFF.

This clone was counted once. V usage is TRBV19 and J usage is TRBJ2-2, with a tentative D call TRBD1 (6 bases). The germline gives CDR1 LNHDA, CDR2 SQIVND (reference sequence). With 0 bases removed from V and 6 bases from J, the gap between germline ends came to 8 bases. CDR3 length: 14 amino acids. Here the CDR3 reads CASSIDRGAGELFF. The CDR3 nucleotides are TGTGCCAGTAGTATAGACAGGGGCGCCGGGGAGCTGTTTTTT.

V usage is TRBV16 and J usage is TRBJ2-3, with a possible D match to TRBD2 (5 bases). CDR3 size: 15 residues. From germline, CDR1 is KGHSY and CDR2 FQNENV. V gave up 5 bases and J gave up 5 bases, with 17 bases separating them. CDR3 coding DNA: TGTGCCAGCAGCTCCGTGTCAGCTAGCCTAGATACGCAGTATTTT. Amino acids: CASSSVSASLDTQYF. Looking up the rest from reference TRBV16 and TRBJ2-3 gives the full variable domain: GEEVAQTPKHLVRGEGQKAKLYCAPIKGHSYVFWYQQVLKNEFKFLISFQNENVFDETGMPKERFSAKCLPNSPCSLEIQATKLEDSAVYFCASSSVSASLDTQYFGPGTRLTVL.

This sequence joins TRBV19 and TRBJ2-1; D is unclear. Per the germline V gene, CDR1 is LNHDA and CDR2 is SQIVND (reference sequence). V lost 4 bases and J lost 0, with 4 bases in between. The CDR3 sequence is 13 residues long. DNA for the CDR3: TGTGCCAGTAGTAGGAGCTCCTACAATGAGCAGTTCTTC. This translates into CASSRSSYNEQFF.

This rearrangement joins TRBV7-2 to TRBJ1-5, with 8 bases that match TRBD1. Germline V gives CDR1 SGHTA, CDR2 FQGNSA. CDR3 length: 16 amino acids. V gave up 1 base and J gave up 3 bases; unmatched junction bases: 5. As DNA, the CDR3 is TGTGCCAGCAGCTTAGTTTCAGGGGGCGACAATCAGCCCCAGCATTTT. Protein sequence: CASSLVSGGDNQPQHF. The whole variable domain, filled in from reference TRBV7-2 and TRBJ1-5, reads GAGVSQSPSNKVTEKGKDVELRCDPISGHTALYWYRQSLGQGLEFLIYFQGNSAPDKSGLPSDRFSAERTGGSVSTLTIQRTQQEDSAVYLCASSLVSGGDNQPQHFGDGTRLSIL.

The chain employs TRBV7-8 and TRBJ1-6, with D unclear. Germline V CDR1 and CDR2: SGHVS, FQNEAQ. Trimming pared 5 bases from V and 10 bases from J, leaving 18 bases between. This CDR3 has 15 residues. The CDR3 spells CASSPEWGVRSPLHF. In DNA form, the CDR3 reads TGTGCCAGCAGCCCCGAGTGGGGAGTAAGGTCACCCCTCCACTTT. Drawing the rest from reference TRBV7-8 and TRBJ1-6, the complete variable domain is GAGVSQSPRYKVAKRGQDVALRCDPISGHVSLFWYQQALGQGPEFLTYFQNEAQLDKSGLPSDRFFAERPEGSVSTLKIQRTQQEDSAVYLCASSPEWGVRSPLHFGNGTRLTVT.

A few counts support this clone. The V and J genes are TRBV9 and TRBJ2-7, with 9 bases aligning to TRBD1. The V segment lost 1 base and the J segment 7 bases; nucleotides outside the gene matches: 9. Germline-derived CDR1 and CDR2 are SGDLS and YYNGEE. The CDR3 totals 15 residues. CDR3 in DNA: TGTGCCAGCAGCGTATGGGGACAGGGACGTGAGGAGCAGTACTTC. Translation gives CASSVWGQGREEQYF. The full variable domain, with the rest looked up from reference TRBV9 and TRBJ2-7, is DSGVTQTPKHLITATGQRVTLRCSPRSGDLSVYWYQQSLDQGLQFLIQYYNGEERAKGNILERFSAQQFPDLHSELNLSSLELGDSALYFCASSVWGQGREEQYFGPGTRLTVT.

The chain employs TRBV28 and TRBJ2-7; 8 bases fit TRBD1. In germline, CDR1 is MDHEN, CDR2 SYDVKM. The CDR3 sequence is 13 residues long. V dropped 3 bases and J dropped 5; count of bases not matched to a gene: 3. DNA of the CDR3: TGTGCCAGCAGTTTCGTCAGGGGGCACGAGCAGTACTTC. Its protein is CASSFVRGHEQYF.

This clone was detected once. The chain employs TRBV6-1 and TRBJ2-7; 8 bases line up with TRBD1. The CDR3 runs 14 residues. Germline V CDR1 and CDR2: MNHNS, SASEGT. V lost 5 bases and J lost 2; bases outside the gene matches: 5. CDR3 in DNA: TGTGCCAGCAGTATGGGCAGGGGGCCCTACGAGCAGTACTTC. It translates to CASSMGRGPYEQYF.

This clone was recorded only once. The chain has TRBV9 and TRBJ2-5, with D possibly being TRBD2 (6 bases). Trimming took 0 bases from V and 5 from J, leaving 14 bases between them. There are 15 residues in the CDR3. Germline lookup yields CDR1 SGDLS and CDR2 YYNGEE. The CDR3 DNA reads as TGTGCCAGCAGCGTAGCGGGGGTGGTTCGCGAGACCCAGTACTTC. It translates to CASSVAGVVRETQYF.

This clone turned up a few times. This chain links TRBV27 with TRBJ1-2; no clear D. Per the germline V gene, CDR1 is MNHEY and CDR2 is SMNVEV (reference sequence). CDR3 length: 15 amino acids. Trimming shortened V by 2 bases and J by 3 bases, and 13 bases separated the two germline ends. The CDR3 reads CASSLGEGLDYGYTF. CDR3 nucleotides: TGTGCCAGCAGTTTAGGAGAGGGTTTGGACTATGGCTACACCTTC.

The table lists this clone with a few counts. The DNA of the CDR3 is TGTGCCAGCAGTTTACAACCCAGCGGGGGCACAGATACGCAGTATTTT. As protein: CASSLQPSGGTDTQYF. The V call is TRBV27, the J call TRBJ2-3; 7 positions match TRBD2. This CDR3 is built from 16 residues. With 2 bases clipped from V and 1 base from J, the junction kept 6 bases outside the gene matches. The germline gives CDR1 MNHEY, CDR2 SMNVEV (reference sequence).

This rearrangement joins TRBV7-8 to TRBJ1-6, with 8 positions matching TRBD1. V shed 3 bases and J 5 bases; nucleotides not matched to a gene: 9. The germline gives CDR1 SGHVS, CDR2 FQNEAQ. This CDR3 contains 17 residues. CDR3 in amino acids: CASSFDPGTGNNSPLHF. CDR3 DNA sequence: TGTGCCAGCAGCTTTGACCCCGGGACAGGAAATAATTCACCCCTCCACTTT.

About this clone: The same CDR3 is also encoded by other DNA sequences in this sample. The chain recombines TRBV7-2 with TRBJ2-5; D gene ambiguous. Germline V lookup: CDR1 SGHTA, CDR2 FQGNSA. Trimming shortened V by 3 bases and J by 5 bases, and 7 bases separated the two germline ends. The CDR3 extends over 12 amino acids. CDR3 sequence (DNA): TGTGCCAGCAGCTTGGTCGGGGAGACCCAGTACTTC. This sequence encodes CASSLVGETQYF.

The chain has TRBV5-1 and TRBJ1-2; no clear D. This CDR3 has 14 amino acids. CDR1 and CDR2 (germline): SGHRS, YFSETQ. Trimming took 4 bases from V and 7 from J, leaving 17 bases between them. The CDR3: CASSASTINRGYTF. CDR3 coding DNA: TGCGCCAGCAGCGCTTCGACAATAAATCGTGGCTACACCTTC.

The CDR3 region has the DNA TGTGCCAGTAGAGTTGAAAATGAGAGGGAAGCTTTCTTT. It codes for CASRVENEREAFF. V and J are TRBV19 and TRBJ1-1; D is uncertain. There are 13 residues in the CDR3. The V gene's germline CDR1 is LNHDA and CDR2 SQIVND (reference sequence). V lost 6 bases, J lost 8 bases, and 16 bases lay in between.

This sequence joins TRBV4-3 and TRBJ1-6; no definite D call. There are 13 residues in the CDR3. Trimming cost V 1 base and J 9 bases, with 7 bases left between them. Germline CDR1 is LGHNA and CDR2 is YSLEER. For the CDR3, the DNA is TGCGCCAGCAGCCAAGCTAGAGGTTCACCCCTCCACTTT. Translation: CASSQARGSPLHF.